Sequencing of this T cell receptor beta chain was carried out in a study of naive and memory T cell subsets. A few counts support this clonotype. The trim removed 4 bases at V and 3 bases at J, leaving 6 bases unmatched. The germline CDR1 and CDR2 sequences are LGHDT and YNNKEL (reference sequence). This CDR3 contains 14 residues. Two oligonucleotides, mixed equimolar, formed the beta constant-region primer covering TRBC1 and TRBC2. Four rounds of PCR amplified the ligated cDNA using nested alpha and beta constant-region primers plus SP2. MiXCR, applied by TCRdb to the UMI-ligation and nested PCR reads, yields one record per CDR3 protein. The top ten clones hold about 0.85% of a sample with 95,000 to 150,000 distinct CDR3 sequences, approximately 37% of them seen once.

The chain employs TRBV3-1 and TRBJ2-7, with 7 bases that match TRBD2. The receptor comes from a human donor in good health. Sequences were obtained from central memory CD4+ T cells from blood. The CDR3 sequence is CASSRASGNYEQYF. CDR3 nucleotide sequence: TGTGCCAGCAGCCGGGCTAGCGGCAACTACGAGCAGTACTTC.